This T cell receptor (beta chain) is drawn from a study of blood T cell repertoires in COVID-19. Study in general: COVID-19 samples collected from the United States, Italy and Spain covered acute and convalescent phases.

The ends lost 6 bases at V and 4 bases at J; junction bases unmatched: 11. Germline loops: CDR1 MDHEN, CDR2 SYDVKM. The CDR3 is made up of 15 amino acids. Libraries were prepared by immunoSEQ multiplex PCR; TCRdb keeps only in-frame clonotypes and omits some of them. This repertoire shows roughly 190,000 clones, more than 80% found once; its top ten account for 0.5% to 0.6%. The origin of this receptor is a man in his fifties or sixties with acute or convalescent COVID-19. The sequenced material came from peripheral blood. The chain is built from TRBV28 and TRBJ2-5, with 7 bases aligning to TRBD1. The CDR3 DNA is TGTGCCAGCAGCAACCCGACAGGGCTATCAGAGACCCAGTACTTC. Protein: CASSNPTGLSETQYF.